Listed here are 5 T cell receptor beta chains from one sample, sequenced in a study of shared clonotypes between healthy human individuals. Sequenced by immunoSEQ multiplex PCR; TCRdb stores in-frame clones only, minus some. The table lists about 1 million clones, about 76% of them singletons, with about 1.5% in the top ten. Material: memory CD4+ T cells sorted from blood. Subset here: CD45RA-negative fraction. Receptors were obtained from a man in his late teens or twenties in good health.

With respect to this clone: The same CDR3 is also encoded by other DNA sequences in this sample. J is TRBJ1-1 and V is TRBV7-2; 7 positions agree with TRBD1. Germline loops: CDR1 SGHTA, CDR2 FQGNSA. The CDR3 is 15 amino acids. Trimming cost V 1 base and J 1 base; bases outside gene matches: 3. CDR3 loop: CASSLGRGPNTEAFF. CDR3 nucleotide sequence: TGTGCCAGCAGCTTAGGGAGGGGGCCGAACACTGAAGCTTTCTTT.

The CDR3 loop reads CASSPPGGQGETQYF. The CDR3 coding sequence is TGTGCCAGCAGCCCCCCTGGGGGACAGGGAGAGACCCAGTACTTC. The rearrangement uses TRBV27 and TRBJ2-5; 9 nucleotides agree with TRBD1. Germline lookup yields CDR1 MNHEY and CDR2 SMNVEV (reference sequence). Trimming took 6 bases from V and 4 from J; bases not matched to a gene: 9. This CDR3 has 15 residues.

The V call is TRBV18, the J call TRBJ1-2; D perhaps matches TRBD1 (6 bases). This CDR3 comprises 13 residues. V was shortened by 3 bases and J by 8 bases, with 13 bases between the two germline ends. Per germline, CDR1 KGHSH and CDR2 LQKENI. The CDR3 here is CASSPTKGGGYTF. The DNA for the CDR3 is TGTGCCAGCTCACCCACAAAGGGGGGAGGCTACACCTTC.

Remarks on this clone: The sample contains more than one DNA sequence encoding this CDR3. The CDR3 here is CASSLGSTDTQYF. As DNA, the CDR3 is TGTGCCAGTAGCTTGGGGTCAACGGATACGCAGTATTTT. This chain connects TRBV19 to TRBJ2-3; no firm D call. The germline V gene has CDR1 LNHDA and CDR2 SQIVND (reference sequence). The V and J ends lost 6 bases and 6 bases respectively, with 13 bases between them. This CDR3 is built from 13 residues.

This clone was counted once. V is TRBV6-5 and J is TRBJ2-7; D is uncertain. Germline loops: CDR1 MNHEY, CDR2 SVGAGI. CDR3 length equals 11 residues. The V end was cut by 0 bases, the J end by 5 bases, with 2 bases between. CDR3 amino acids: CASSYSNEQYF. The CDR3 coding sequence is TGTGCCAGCAGTTACTCGAACGAGCAGTACTTC.